This entry concerns a single T cell receptor (beta chain). Its antigen target is currently unknown. Base qualities were left out, and no much larger clone turns up one base away. This entry belongs to a study of vaccination effects on CD4 cells after COVID-19 (dated by TCRdb to between 2020 and 2023). For the study in its entirety: After vaccination, three convalescent patients were sampled both early (day +14) and late (day +241, +227, +161 respectively). The Oncomine TCR Beta short-read assay on an Illumina iSeq 100 was used to sequence cultures from other donors in the study. Altogether, around ten COVID-19 convalescent patients and a few SARS-CoV-2-naive healthy vaccine recipients made up the full study. The study compared SARS-CoV-2 spike-specific CD4+ TCR repertoires before and after mRNA vaccination in COVID-19 convalescent patients and infection-naive vaccine recipients. Across the study, the median time from the second dose to post-vaccine sampling was 72 days (range 14 to 241). Study-level results and caveats: Among convalescent patients, the spike-reactive repertoire after vaccination was made up mainly of new vaccine-induced clones that were largely distinct from the clones induced by infection. Both infection-induced and vaccine-induced clones contracted markedly at late post-vaccination timepoints, which is consistent with waning T cell responses. Only a small number of convalescent patients were included, and no early post-infection timepoints were available, which limited the study.

Looking up the germline V gene yields CDR1 SNHLY and CDR2 FYNNEI. Including the terminal cysteine and phenylalanine, the CDR3 comprises 13 residues. Only the CDR3 portion is preserved as DNA: 39 bases, with reading frame beginning at the first base. V drops 7 bases and J drops 5 bases, leaving 14 bases in between. Libraries were built with the immunoSEQ multiplex PCR assay. DNA from the CD4+ T cells that had been cultured and isolated underwent TCR beta CDR3 sequencing. Per the original workflow: Non-productive TCR sequences were discarded, and reads were trimmed to the CDR3 region, with only CDR3s of 7 or more amino acids retained. The MANAFEST web app was used to identify antigen-specific clonotypes by comparing expansion in peptide wells with expansion in reference cultures. To count as positive, a clone had to show expansion at FDR<0.05 compared with the reference and with all other wells, an odds ratio above 5, and a frequency above 0.1% in two replicate wells. A clonotype was defined as cross-reactive if the clonotype was significantly expanded both in SARS-CoV-2 spike wells and in at least one common cold coronavirus spike condition. CDR3 similarity was assessed by Levenshtein distance with the stringdist R package, and unrooted trees were built with ape in R 3.6.1. Drawn from immuneACCESS, this table holds only the in-frame rearrangements with V and J called that TCRdb kept. Clones are partly lost; checked studies trace under half to an unresolved V gene and leave the rest unexplained. D and trimming were read from the DNA, whereas the V and J calls and clone size are those reported in that table. In this sample the table shows some 17,000 clones, approximately 82% of which occur a single time. The top ten clonotypes cover roughly a fifth of the sample.

The ViraFEST assay stimulated PBMC with viral peptide pools and then used TCR sequencing to identify antigen-specific CD4+ T cell clonotypes by expansion. After roughly 11 days of culture, CD4+ T cells were isolated with the EasySep CD4+ T cell isolation kit. Convalescent patients had PCR-confirmed SARS-CoV-2 infection between March and December 2020, before Alpha, Beta and Delta variants emerged in the United States. Two doses of either the BNT162b2 or the mRNA-1273 mRNA SARS-CoV-2 vaccine were administered to participants. Each well held 1.5 million to 2 million PBMC cultured in IMDM containing roughly 5% human AB serum, 8 to 10 IU/ml IL-2 and gentamicin, along with roughly 10 ug/ml peptides. Half of the culture medium was replaced with fresh IL-2-containing medium on days 3 and 7. Unless otherwise noted, each peptide stimulation condition was cultured in triplicate wells. Using Ficoll-Paque Plus gradient centrifugation, PBMC were separated from whole blood and then either used fresh or cryopreserved at -140C. The overlapping peptide pools covered the spike proteins of SARS-CoV-2 and of the common cold coronaviruses HCoV-NL63, HCoV-OC43 and HCoV-229E. The QIAamp micro DNA kit was used to extract genomic DNA from the cultured CD4+ T cells.

The specimen comprised CD4+ T cells from PBMCs cultured with SARS-CoV-2 spike peptides, sampled after COVID-19 vaccination. According to the study, the label for this sample's cell subset or site signals: SARS-CoV-2 spike overlapping peptide pool stimulation. The sequence is built from TRBV2 and TRBJ1-2, and perhaps TRBD1 as D gene, on 6 matching bases. The sequence was collected from a human donor who had a prior SARS-CoV-2 infection. For the CDR3, the sequence is CASTLDRPYGYTF. The nucleotides are TGTGCCAGCACCCTGGACAGACCTTATGGCTACACCTTC. Extended through the reference TRBV2 and TRBJ1-2 proteins, this CDR3 yields the full variable domain: EPEVTQTPSHQVTQMGQEVILRCVPISNHLYFYWYRQILGQKVEFLVSFYNNEISEKSEIFDDQFSVERPDGSNFTLKIRSTKLEDSAMYFCASTLDRPYGYTFGSGTRLTVV.